The 5 T cell receptor beta chains given below trace back to one sample, sequenced in a study of T cell responses to AZD1222 COVID-19 vaccine. Profiling relied on immunoSEQ multiplex PCR, and the TCRdb table lists in-frame clones only, not all of them. Here the sample spans 100,000 to 150,000 clones, 70% to 90% being singletons. This sample comprised peripheral blood, obtained on day 0 of AZD1222 vaccination. The origin of the receptors is an adult in good health.

The chain uses TRBV7-8 and TRBJ1-5; 7 nucleotides match TRBD1. The CDR3 contains 16 residues. Germline V gene data show CDR1 as SGHVS and CDR2 as FQNEAQ. Trimming at V came to 5 bases and at J to 5 bases, leaving 12 bases not matched to a gene. The CDR3 region has the DNA TGTGCCAGCAGCCCCACGACAGGGAACGGTCATCAGCCCCAGCATTTT. Amino acid sequence: CASSPTTGNGHQPQHF.

The CDR3 nucleotides are TGCGCCAGCAGCACGACAGGGTCCGACGCTGGCTACACCTTC. It encodes CASSTTGSDAGYTF. The chain combines TRBV5-1 with TRBJ1-2, with 7 bases identical to TRBD1. Looked up from germline, CDR1 is SGHRS and CDR2 is YFSETQ. CDR3 length equals 14 residues. Trimming removed 4 bases from V and 7 bases from J; junction bases left unmatched: 10.

This sequence joins TRBV2 and TRBJ2-7; 8 bases match TRBD1. With V trimmed by 8 bases and J by 4 bases, 1 base remained unmatched. This CDR3 has 11 amino acids. CDR1 is SNHLY and CDR2 is FYNNEI in the germline V gene. This chain's CDR3 is CASGTGYEQYF. DNA for the CDR3: TGTGCCAGCGGGACAGGATACGAGCAGTACTTC.

In this sample, this clone turned up a few times. This rearrangement joins TRBV29-1 to TRBJ2-7, with 9 bases matching TRBD1. There are 15 residues in the CDR3. Trimming removed 6 bases from V and 5 bases from J; junction bases left unmatched: 14. Per germline, CDR1 SQVTM and CDR2 ANQGSEA. The CDR3 region has the DNA TGCAGCGTCCTAACGCTCGGACAGGGGAGGCACGAGCAGTACTTC. The encoded protein is CSVLTLGQGRHEQYF.

This rearrangement joins TRBV12-3 or TRBV12-4 to TRBJ1-1; TRBD1 might be the D (5 bases). This CDR3 has 13 amino acids. Trimming left V 3 bases short and J 4 bases short, with 9 bases between. The DNA for the CDR3 is TGTGCCAGCAGTTTTGGGGGGGTCACTGAAGCTTTCTTT. Translation: CASSFGGVTEAFF.